This is a list of T cell receptor beta chains from one sample in a study of control samples from healthy donors and cancer patients. Assay used: immunoSEQ multiplex PCR; TCRdb lists only in-frame clones, some missing. The profile shows some 220,000 clones, around 94% of them singletons. Sequencing was done on a sample of blood. The origin of the receptors is a man aged 45-65 years in good health. Each CDR3 is given with its conserved first and last residue. Fields, in order: J gene, D gene, V gene, clone size, CDR3 DNA, CDR3 protein. A D gene is named only where the DNA matches it firmly. The listing skips clone size in some rows; elsewhere it reads once, few, many or a size class.

TRBJ2-7,TRBD1,TRBV5-1,NA,TGCGCCAGCAGCCCCGGGACAGGTACCTACGAGCAGTACTTC,CASSPGTGTYEQYF
TRBJ1-5,TRBD1,TRBV6-5,NA,TGTGCCAGCAGAGACAGGGGAAATCAGCCCCAGCATTTT,CASRDRGNQPQHF
TRBJ1-5,TRBD1,TRBV18,NA,TGTGCCAGCTCGGGACAGGGTGATAGAAGCAATCAGCCCCAGCATTTT,CASSGQGDRSNQPQHF
TRBJ2-1,TRBD2,TRBV15,NA,TGTGCCACCAGCAGAGTAGCGGGGGGGCGCAATGAGCAGTTCTTC,CATSRVAGGRNEQFF
TRBJ1-5,TRBD1,TRBV10-3,once,TGTGCCATCAGCGCGGACAGGGGGCCTTATCAGCCCCAGCATTTT,CAISADRGPYQPQHF
TRBJ2-1,TRBD2,TRBV5-1,NA,TGCGCCAGCAGCTATGGTAGCGGGGGGGCCATAAATGAGCAGTTCTTC,CASSYGSGGAINEQFF
TRBJ2-3,NA,TRBV10-1,NA,TGCGCCAGCAGTGTGGACCGAAGGGGAGATACGCAGTATTTT,CASSVDRRGDTQYF
TRBJ1-2,TRBD1,TRBV5-1,NA,TGCGCCAGCAGCTTGGATACAGGGGGATACTATGGCTACACCTTC,CASSLDTGGYYGYTF
TRBJ1-2,NA,TRBV7-9,NA,TGTGCCAGCAGCCAAAACAGGGATGGCTACACCTTC,CASSQNRDGYTF
TRBJ1-4,NA,TRBV5-1,NA,TGCGCCAGCAGCCCGAACTCACAAGGTGAAAAACTGTTTTTT,CASSPNSQGEKLFF
TRBJ1-2,TRBD1,TRBV5-1,NA,TGCGCCAGCAGCTTGGGGGACAGAGCTAACTATGGCTACACCTTC,CASSLGDRANYGYTF
TRBJ2-3,NA,TRBV27,NA,TGTGCCAGCTTATTCACAGATACGCAGTATTTT,CASLFTDTQYF
TRBJ1-3,TRBD1,TRBV11-2,NA,TGTGCCAGCACACAACCGGGACAGAGCTCTGGAAACACCATATATTTT,CASTQPGQSSGNTIYF
TRBJ2-7,NA,TRBV25-1,once,TGTGCCACCTCAAGTCCTGCAGGGGACTACGAGCAGTACTTC,CATSSPAGDYEQYF
TRBJ1-1,NA,TRBV5-5,NA,TGTGCCAGCATAAACGGCACCTACGGATACACTGAAGCTTTCTTT,CASINGTYGYTEAFF
TRBJ2-2,TRBD1,TRBV28,NA,TGTGCCAGCAGCTCGGGACAGGTGAACGGGGAGCTGTTTTTT,CASSSGQVNGELFF
TRBJ1-2,NA,TRBV5-4,NA,TGTGCCAGCCACGGAAGAAGCTATGGCTACACCTTC,CASHGRSYGYTF
TRBJ1-6,TRBD1,TRBV6-6,NA,TGTGCCAGCAGTTGGGGGACACAGGGGAATTCACCCCTCCACTTT,CASSWGTQGNSPLHF
TRBJ1-4,NA,TRBV3-1/TRBV3-2,NA,TGTGCCAGCAGCCAAGATTGCCGGGACCAGGGGGAAAAACTGTTTTTT,CASSQDCRDQGEKLFF
TRBJ2-5,NA,TRBV29-1,NA,TGCAGCGTTGAAAGTGCGGGAACGGAGACCCAGTACTTC,CSVESAGTETQYF
TRBJ1-1,NA,TRBV7-2,NA,TGTGCCAGCAGGTCCGGGACCTGGAACACTGAAGCTTTCTTT,CASRSGTWNTEAFF
TRBJ2-7,NA,TRBV7-8,NA,TGTGCCAGCAGCTTAGCGTTATCAGGGGCGGTCTACGAGCAGTACTTC,CASSLALSGAVYEQYF
TRBJ1-5,NA,TRBV10-2,NA,TGCGCCAGCAGCCTGACCCCGGGGGGGATCGGTCAGCCCCAGCATTTT,CASSLTPGGIGQPQHF
TRBJ2-1,NA,TRBV6-2/TRBV6-3,NA,TGTGCCAGCAGTTTAGGGTTGGAGCAGTTCTTC,CASSLGLEQFF
TRBJ1-5,NA,TRBV24-1,NA,TGTGCCACCAGTGAACCGACTGATAGCAATCAGCCCCAGCATTTT,CATSEPTDSNQPQHF